This entry is about one T cell receptor (beta chain). Its antigen is currently unknown. As originally analysed: Filtering differed since immunoSEQ provided only junctions, with no quality scores. Generated by immunoSEQ multiplex PCR, the TCRdb table keeps only in-frame clones and is missing some. V and J calls and clone size come straight from that table; D and trimming were deduced from the DNA. The table lists about 320,000 clones, roughly 87% of them singletons. This record belongs to a study of shared clonotypes between healthy human individuals. The study, taken as a whole, reports: Estimated clonotype richness was generally higher in naive than memory subsets. Since donors were few, the genetic and exposure-history diversity represented was limited.

After removal of 2 bases from V and 5 bases from J, the junction contained 12 bases not matched to a gene. The germline V gene encodes CDR1 GTSNPN and CDR2 SVGIG (reference sequence). CDR3 length equals 16 residues. Donors had no recently reported acute infections or vaccinations and were HIV-negative. Input material: memory CD8+ T cells sorted from blood. The subset was: CD45RO+ cells pooled with CCR7-negative TemRA cells. The chain combines TRBV30 with TRBJ1-1; TRBD1 matches 9 bases. The clonotype was recovered from a man aged 18 to 35 in good health. This CDR3 is CAWSTYRGQSWTEAFF. In DNA form, the CDR3 reads TGTGCCTGGAGTACCTACAGGGGGCAAAGTTGGACTGAAGCTTTCTTT.